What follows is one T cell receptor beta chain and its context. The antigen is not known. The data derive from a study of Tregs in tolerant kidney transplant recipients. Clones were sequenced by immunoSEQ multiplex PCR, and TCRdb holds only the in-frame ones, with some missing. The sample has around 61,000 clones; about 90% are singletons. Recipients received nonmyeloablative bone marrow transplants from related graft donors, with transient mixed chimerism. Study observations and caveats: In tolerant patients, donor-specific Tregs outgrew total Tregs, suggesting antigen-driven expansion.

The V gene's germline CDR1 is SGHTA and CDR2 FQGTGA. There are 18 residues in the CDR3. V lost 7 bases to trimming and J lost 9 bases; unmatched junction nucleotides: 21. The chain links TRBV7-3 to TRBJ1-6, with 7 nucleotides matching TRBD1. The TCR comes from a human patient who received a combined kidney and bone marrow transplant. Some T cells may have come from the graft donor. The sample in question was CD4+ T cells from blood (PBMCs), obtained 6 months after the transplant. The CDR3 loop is CASNSSQGREGWGSPLHF. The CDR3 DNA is TGTGCCAGCAATTCGTCACAGGGGCGCGAGGGCTGGGGTTCACCCCTCCACTTT.